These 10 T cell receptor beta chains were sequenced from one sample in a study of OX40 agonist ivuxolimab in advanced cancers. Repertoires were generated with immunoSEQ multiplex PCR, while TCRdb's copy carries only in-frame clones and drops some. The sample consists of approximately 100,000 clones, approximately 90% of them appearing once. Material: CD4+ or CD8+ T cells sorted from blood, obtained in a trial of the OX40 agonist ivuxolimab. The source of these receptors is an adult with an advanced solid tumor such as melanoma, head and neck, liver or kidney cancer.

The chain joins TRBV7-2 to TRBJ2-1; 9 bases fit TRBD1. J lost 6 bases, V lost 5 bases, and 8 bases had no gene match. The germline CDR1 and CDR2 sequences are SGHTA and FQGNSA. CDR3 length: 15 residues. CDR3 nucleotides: TGTGCCAGCAGCCTGGGACAGGGCTCGACCAATGAGCAGTTCTTC. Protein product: CASSLGQGSTNEQFF.

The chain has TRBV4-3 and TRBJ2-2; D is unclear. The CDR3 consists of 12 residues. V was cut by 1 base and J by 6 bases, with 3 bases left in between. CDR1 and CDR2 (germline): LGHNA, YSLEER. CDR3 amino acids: CASSQVPGELFF. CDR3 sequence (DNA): TGCGCCAGCAGCCAAGTTCCCGGGGAGCTGTTTTTT.

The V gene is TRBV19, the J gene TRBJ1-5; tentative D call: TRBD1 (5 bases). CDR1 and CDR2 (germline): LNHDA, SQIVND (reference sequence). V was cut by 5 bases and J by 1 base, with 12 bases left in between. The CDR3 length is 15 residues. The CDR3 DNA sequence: TGTGCCAGTAGTGGACACAAGGTCAGCAATCAGCCCCAGCATTTT. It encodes CASSGHKVSNQPQHF. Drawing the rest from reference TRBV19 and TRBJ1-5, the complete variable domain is DGGITQSPKYLFRKEGQNVTLSCEQNLNHDAMYWYRQDPGQGLRLIYYSQIVNDFQKGDIAEGYSVSREKKESFPLTVTSAQKNPTAFYLCASSGHKVSNQPQHFGDGTRLSIL.

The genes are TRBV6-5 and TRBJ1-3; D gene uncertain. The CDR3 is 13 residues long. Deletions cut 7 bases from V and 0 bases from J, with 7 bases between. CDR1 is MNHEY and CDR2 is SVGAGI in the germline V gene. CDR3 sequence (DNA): TGTGCCAGCATCCAGCGCTCTGGAAACACCATATATTTT. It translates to CASIQRSGNTIYF.

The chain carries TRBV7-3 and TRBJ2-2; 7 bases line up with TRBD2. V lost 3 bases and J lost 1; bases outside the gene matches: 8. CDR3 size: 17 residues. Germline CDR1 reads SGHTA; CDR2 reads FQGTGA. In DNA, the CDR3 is TGTGCCAGCAGCTTCCATGCAGGCGGGGGGAACACCGGGGAGCTGTTTTTT. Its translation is CASSFHAGGGNTGELFF.

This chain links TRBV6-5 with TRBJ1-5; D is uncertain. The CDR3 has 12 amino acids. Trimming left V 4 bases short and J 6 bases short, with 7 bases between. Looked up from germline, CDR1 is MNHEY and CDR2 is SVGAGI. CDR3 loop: CASSWPGQPQHF. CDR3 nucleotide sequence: TGTGCCAGCAGTTGGCCAGGTCAGCCCCAGCATTTT.

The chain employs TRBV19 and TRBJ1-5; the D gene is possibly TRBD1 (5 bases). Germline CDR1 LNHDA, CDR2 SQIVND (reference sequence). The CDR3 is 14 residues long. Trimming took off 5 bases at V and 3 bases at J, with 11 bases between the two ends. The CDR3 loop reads CASSPGRDNQPQHF. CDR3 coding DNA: TGTGCCAGTAGTCCAGGGAGGGACAATCAGCCCCAGCATTTT.

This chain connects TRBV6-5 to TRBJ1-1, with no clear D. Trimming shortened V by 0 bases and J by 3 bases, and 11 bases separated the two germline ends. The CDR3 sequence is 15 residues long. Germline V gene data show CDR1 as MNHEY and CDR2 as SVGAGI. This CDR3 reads CASSYSKVVDTEAFF. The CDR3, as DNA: TGTGCCAGCAGTTACTCGAAAGTCGTGGACACTGAAGCTTTCTTT.

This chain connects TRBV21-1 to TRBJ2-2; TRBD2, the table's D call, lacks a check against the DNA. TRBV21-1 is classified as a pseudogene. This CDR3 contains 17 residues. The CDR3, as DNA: TGTGCCAGCAGCAAGCAACCTAGCGGGGGGAACACCGGGGAGCTGTTTTTT. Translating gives CASSKQPSGGNTGELFF.

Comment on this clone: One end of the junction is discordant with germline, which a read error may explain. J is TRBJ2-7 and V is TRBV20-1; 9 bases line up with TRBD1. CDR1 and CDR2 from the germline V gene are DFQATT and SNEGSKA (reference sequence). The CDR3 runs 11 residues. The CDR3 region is CSATYRDRVNF. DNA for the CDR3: TGCAGTGCTACATACCGGGACAGGGTAAACTTC.